Presented here are 30 T cell receptor beta chains from one specimen sequenced in a study of early T cells in non-severe SARS-CoV-2 infection. TCRdb itself ran the 5' RACE reads through MiXCR, one entry per CDR3 protein. The table has 85,000 to 100,000 distinct CDR3 sequences, about 11% seen once; the top ten hold approximately 5.3%. The sequenced sample consisted of whole blood. These receptors all stem from an adult who was a healthcare worker with PCR-confirmed SARS-CoV-2 infection or an uninfected control (not recorded which).

This clonotype was seen repeatedly, ten times or more. The V gene is TRBV7-3, the J gene TRBJ1-3; 7 nucleotides match TRBD1. V shed 5 bases and J 4 bases; nucleotides not matched to a gene: 2. This CDR3 spans 13 amino acids. Germline V gene lookup returns CDR1 SGHTA and CDR2 FQGTGA. The chain's CDR3 is CASSRTGGNTIYF. CDR3 in DNA: TGTGCCAGCAGCAGGACAGGAGGAAACACCATATATTTT.

The rearrangement links TRBV29-1 to TRBJ2-7; the D gene is possibly TRBD1 (6 bases). Germline CDR1 and CDR2: SQVTM and ANQGSEA. V was cut by 1 base and J by 7 bases, with 17 bases left in between. The CDR3 runs to 14 residues. In DNA, the CDR3 is TGCAGCGTTGAAGGGAAGGCAGGGGCTGGGGAGCAGTACTTC. Its protein is CSVEGKAGAGEQYF.

The genes are TRBV28 and TRBJ2-1, with 9 bases that match TRBD2. The trim removed 3 bases at V and 7 bases at J, leaving 13 bases unmatched. There are 17 residues in the CDR3. Germline values: CDR1 MDHEN, CDR2 SYDVKM. Written as DNA, the CDR3 is TGTGCCAGCAGTTTTCCTGCGGCGGCGGGAGGGCAGAATGAGCAGTTCTTC. It translates to CASSFPAAAGGQNEQFF. Full variable domain (rest looked up from reference TRBV28 and TRBJ2-1): DVKVTQSSRYLVKRTGEKVFLECVQDMDHENMFWYRQDPGLGLRLIYFSYDVKMKEKGDIPEGYSVSREKKERFSLILESASTNQTSMYLCASSFPAAAGGQNEQFFGPGTRLTVL.

This clonotype was counted between two and nine times. The chain combines TRBV5-1 with TRBJ2-3; possibly TRBD1 or TRBD2 for D (6 bases each). CDR3 size: 14 residues. Germline CDR1 SGHRS, CDR2 YFSETQ. V lost 7 bases and J 4 bases, leaving 16 bases between the germline ends. In nucleotides, the CDR3 is TGCGCCAGCCTCCCCGGGGGCCCGTCAGATACGCAGTATTTT. Protein sequence: CASLPGGPSDTQYF.

This chain joins TRBV4-1 and TRBJ2-7, with 7 bases identical to TRBD1. The CDR3 extends over 16 amino acids. Germline lookup yields CDR1 MGHRA and CDR2 YSYEKL. Losses at the gene ends were 0 bases for V and 1 base for J; bases not matched to a gene: 6. This chain's CDR3 is CASSQEFDRASYEQYF. The CDR3 DNA is TGCGCCAGCAGCCAAGAGTTCGACAGGGCGTCCTACGAGCAGTACTTC.

The chain couples TRBV5-1 to TRBJ1-2; no clear D. Germline V lookup: CDR1 SGHRS, CDR2 YFSETQ. The CDR3 contains 14 residues. Trimming took 4 bases from V and 5 from J, leaving 15 bases between them. The CDR3 sequence is CASSRGESLYGYTF. Written as DNA, the CDR3 is TGCGCCAGCAGCCGGGGAGAGTCTCTTTATGGCTACACCTTC.

This clonotype occurred many times. V and J are TRBV9 and TRBJ1-5; D gene uncertain. The V end lost 1 base, the J end lost 2 bases, and 7 bases lay between the germline ends. The germline gives CDR1 SGDLS, CDR2 YYNGEE. This CDR3 spans 14 amino acids. CDR3 region: CASSVRGGNQPQHF. CDR3 nucleotides: TGTGCCAGCAGCGTACGGGGTGGCAATCAGCCCCAGCATTTT.

This clonotype came up many times. The rearrangement joins TRBV6-5 to TRBJ1-1; weak D call: TRBD1 (6 bases). CDR1 MNHEY and CDR2 SVGAGI come from the germline V gene. CDR3 length equals 11 residues. The V and J ends lost 6 bases and 8 bases respectively, with 10 bases between them. The CDR3 sequence is CASRRGTEAFF. The CDR3 bases are TGTGCCAGCAGACGCGGGACAGAAGCTTTCTTT.

This clonotype was detected ten times or more. The rearrangement links TRBV28 to TRBJ1-5; 7 bases fit TRBD1. Germline-derived CDR1 and CDR2 are MDHEN and SYDVKM. V shed 7 bases, J shed 5 bases, and the junction held 11 bases outside the gene matches. This CDR3 has 15 residues. CDR3 in DNA: TGTGCCAGCAACACAGACAGGGAGGAATATCAGCCCCAGCATTTT. This translates into CASNTDREEYQPQHF.

This clonotype was found many times. The V call is TRBV29-1, the J call TRBJ2-5, with 9 bases that match TRBD2. The CDR3 covers 14 residues. Trimming at V came to 5 bases and at J to 5 bases, leaving 9 bases not matched to a gene. Germline V gene sequence: CDR1 SQVTM, CDR2 ANQGSEA. The CDR3 spells CSVSGTSFLETQYF. The CDR3 DNA reads TGCAGCGTTTCCGGGACTAGCTTTTTGGAGACCCAGTACTTC.

This clonotype occurred a few times. V and J are TRBV29-1 and TRBJ1-4, with a tentative D call TRBD1 (6 bases). The germline V gene encodes CDR1 SQVTM and CDR2 ANQGSEA. Deletions cut 0 bases from V and 1 base from J, with 9 bases between. The CDR3 is made up of 15 amino acids. The DNA of the CDR3 is TGCAGCGTTGAAGAGCGGGGGCTAACTAATGAAAAACTGTTTTTT. Its protein product is CSVEERGLTNEKLFF.

This clonotype was observed at least ten times. CDR3 bases: TGTGCCAGCAGCTTAGGGGCGGGACGGACAGATACGCAGTATTTT. Translated: CASSLGAGRTDTQYF. The genes are TRBV11-3 and TRBJ2-3, with a tentative D call TRBD2 (6 bases). CDR3 length equals 15 residues. V was cut by 1 base and J by 3 bases, with 11 bases left in between. Germline-derived CDR1 and CDR2 are SGHNT and YENEEA.

The chain couples TRBV4-1 to TRBJ1-2, with unresolved D. The CDR3 runs to 15 residues. Germline CDR1 is MGHRA and CDR2 is YSYEKL. V was shortened by 0 bases and J by 1 base, with 9 bases between the two germline ends. The CDR3 sequence: CASSQDWNVNYGYTF. The CDR3 bases are TGCGCCAGCAGCCAAGATTGGAACGTTAACTATGGCTACACCTTC.

This clonotype was seen a handful of times. The V gene is TRBV28, the J gene TRBJ2-7, with a possible D match to TRBD2 (5 bases). Germline V gene lookup returns CDR1 MDHEN and CDR2 SYDVKM. The ends were cut back, 8 bases at V and 2 bases at J, with 10 bases in the middle. The length of the CDR3 is 12 residues. The CDR3 protein is CASGLRAYEQYF. Here the CDR3 DNA reads TGTGCCAGCGGACTCAGAGCCTACGAGCAGTACTTC.

In this sample, this clonotype turned up a few times. The V call is TRBV5-4, the J call TRBJ2-1; 8 bases map to TRBD2. The CDR3 totals 16 residues. V lost 2 bases to trimming and J lost 4 bases; unmatched junction nucleotides: 8. Germline V gene sequence: CDR1 SGHNT, CDR2 YYREEE (reference sequence). CDR3 amino acids: CASSFSEVAGYNEQFF. The CDR3 region has the DNA TGTGCCAGCAGCTTTTCGGAGGTAGCGGGGTACAATGAGCAGTTCTTC.

This sequence joins TRBV7-9 and TRBJ1-4; D uncertain. Germline V lookup: CDR1 SEHNR, CDR2 FQNEAQ (reference sequence). The CDR3 is 12 amino acids. The V end lost 1 base, the J end lost 11 bases, and 8 bases lay between the germline ends. Here the CDR3 reads CASSLGLGKLFF. The CDR3 region has the DNA TGTGCCAGCAGCTTAGGTTTGGGCAAACTGTTTTTT.

Notes on this clonotype: This is likely a read error, given that the CDR3 carries no conserved phenylalanine or tryptophan at its end. The chain recombines TRBV6-1 with TRBJ2-7; tentatively, D is TRBD1 (7 bases). CDR3 length: 13 residues. Germline CDR1 is MNHNS and CDR2 is SASEGT. The V end was cut by 9 bases, the J end by 3 bases, with 15 bases between. The CDR3 spells CARRRAGGYEQYL. The CDR3, as DNA: TGTGCCAGGAGGAGGGCAGGGGGCTACGAGCAGTACTTG.

This clonotype was detected a few times. The V and J genes are TRBV29-1 and TRBJ2-1, with 7 bases matching TRBD2. Germline assignment: CDR1 SQVTM and CDR2 ANQGSEA. V shed 4 bases and J 2 bases; nucleotides not matched to a gene: 5. The length of the CDR3 is 14 residues. CDR3 amino acids: CSVVGSGAYNEQFF. CDR3 nucleotides: TGCAGCGTTGTTGGGAGCGGGGCCTACAATGAGCAGTTCTTC.

This clonotype was seen only a few times. The chain employs TRBV15 and TRBJ2-1; D gene unclear. The V gene lost 0 bases and the J gene lost 10 bases, with 10 bases spanning the gap. The CDR3 has 13 residues. Germline V lookup: CDR1 LNHNV, CDR2 YYDKDF (reference sequence). CDR3 sequence: CATSRENRGEQFF. In DNA form, the CDR3 reads TGTGCCACCAGCAGAGAAAATCGAGGAGAGCAGTTCTTC.

This clonotype was detected ten times or more. V is TRBV18 and J is TRBJ1-4; D gene ambiguous. Trimming left V 2 bases short and J 7 bases short, with 8 bases between. The germline CDR1 and CDR2 sequences are KGHSH and LQKENI. CDR3 length equals 13 residues. CDR3: CASSPGIGEKLFF. The CDR3 DNA sequence: TGTGCCAGCTCACCAGGGATTGGTGAAAAACTGTTTTTT.

The chain has TRBV11-2 and TRBJ1-1; D gene uncertain. CDR1 and CDR2 from the germline V gene are SGHAT and FQNNGV. Trimming took off 0 bases at V and 1 base at J, with 3 bases between the two ends. This CDR3 is 13 amino acids long. The DNA for the CDR3 is TGTGCCAGCAGCTTAGAGAGGAACACTGAAGCTTTCTTT. Residues: CASSLERNTEAFF.

This clonotype was picked up many times. This chain uses TRBV3-1 with TRBJ1-1; perhaps TRBD1 as D (6 bases). With 5 bases removed from V and 3 bases from J, the gap between germline ends came to 19 bases. This CDR3 contains 16 residues. Germline V CDR1 and CDR2: LGHDT, YNNKEL (reference sequence). CDR3 DNA sequence: TGTGCCAGCAGCTTATACAGGGCGATGCCCGACACTGAAGCTTTCTTT. Translation: CASSLYRAMPDTEAFF. Variable domain in full (rest from reference TRBV3-1 and TRBJ1-1): DTAVSQTPKYLVTQMGNDKSIKCEQNLGHDTMYWYKQDSKKFLKIMFSYNNKELIINETVPNRFSPKSPDKAHLNLHINSLELGDSAVYFCASSLYRAMPDTEAFFGQGTRLTVV.

The chain combines TRBV6-1 with TRBJ2-1; D gene ambiguous. Trimming pared 0 bases from V and 3 bases from J, leaving 12 bases between. CDR3 length: 16 amino acids. Germline V CDR1 and CDR2: MNHNS, SASEGT. DNA for the CDR3: TGTGCCAGCAGTGAAGCAACGGCAGGATACTACAATGAGCAGTTCTTC. Its protein is CASSEATAGYYNEQFF.

The CDR3 bases are TGTGCCAGCAGCCTCTTCAGGGTATCAGAAGGCTACACCTTC. Its protein is CASSLFRVSEGYTF. This chain links TRBV7-9 with TRBJ1-2; D might be TRBD1 (5 bases). The V end was cut by 5 bases, the J end by 8 bases, with 18 bases between. This CDR3 comprises 14 residues. Germline V gene lookup returns CDR1 SEHNR and CDR2 FQNEAQ (reference sequence).

This clonotype was found many times. The chain carries TRBV11-2 and TRBJ2-1; D may be TRBD1 (6 bases). This CDR3 is 17 amino acids long. The germline V and J ends were trimmed by 3 bases and 8 bases, with 23 bases remaining between them. CDR1 and CDR2 (germline): SGHAT, FQNNGV. CDR3 in amino acids: CASSFAPGTPVGYEQFF. CDR3 in DNA: TGTGCCAGCAGCTTCGCCCCCGGGACACCGGTGGGGTATGAGCAGTTCTTC.

There are many counts of this clonotype. J is TRBJ2-1 and V is TRBV2, with TRBD1 identical over 12 bases. The CDR3 is made up of 20 amino acids. Germline CDR1 reads SNHLY; CDR2 reads FYNNEI. Trimming at V came to 10 bases and at J to 0 bases, leaving 19 bases not matched to a gene. In DNA form, the CDR3 reads TGTGCCATCCGGGACAGGGGGCAGGCACGGCTTACGAGCTCCTACAATGAGCAGTTCTTC. This translates into CAIRDRGQARLTSSYNEQFF.

This clonotype was counted ten times or more. The genes are TRBV4-1 and TRBJ1-1; D is ambiguous. Germline values: CDR1 MGHRA, CDR2 YSYEKL. CDR3 length equals 14 residues. Trimming removed 1 base at V and 4 bases at J, with 10 bases between. The CDR3 nucleotides read TGCGCCAGCAGCCAAGGGGAGTCCCGCACTGAAGCTTTCTTT. Translated: CASSQGESRTEAFF.

This clonotype was counted ten times or more. The rearrangement joins TRBV12-3 or TRBV12-4 to TRBJ2-7, with 9 bases that match TRBD2. This CDR3 spans 14 amino acids. Trimming at V came to 5 bases and at J to 6 bases, leaving 8 bases not matched to a gene. The CDR3, as DNA: TGTGCCAGCAGTCCGACTAGCGGAGACCTCGAGCAGTACTTC. Translating it yields CASSPTSGDLEQYF.

This clonotype has only a few counts. The chain has TRBV27 and TRBJ2-5, with 7 nucleotides matching TRBD2. With 3 bases clipped from V and 6 bases from J, the junction kept 7 bases outside the gene matches. The CDR3 covers 14 residues. Germline V CDR1 and CDR2: MNHEY, SMNVEV (reference sequence). As DNA, the CDR3 is TGTGCCAGCAGTTTGCGGGGGAAAATGAAGACCCAGTACTTC. Encoded protein: CASSLRGKMKTQYF.

The chain links TRBV6-1 to TRBJ1-4, with 9 bases lining up with TRBD1. The germline V gene encodes CDR1 MNHNS and CDR2 SASEGT. Trimming at V came to 7 bases and at J to 7 bases, leaving 10 bases not matched to a gene. The CDR3 contains 15 residues. The CDR3 sequence: CASTGGDRVGEKLFF. In DNA, the CDR3 is TGTGCCAGCACCGGGGGGGACAGGGTCGGTGAAAAACTGTTTTTT.